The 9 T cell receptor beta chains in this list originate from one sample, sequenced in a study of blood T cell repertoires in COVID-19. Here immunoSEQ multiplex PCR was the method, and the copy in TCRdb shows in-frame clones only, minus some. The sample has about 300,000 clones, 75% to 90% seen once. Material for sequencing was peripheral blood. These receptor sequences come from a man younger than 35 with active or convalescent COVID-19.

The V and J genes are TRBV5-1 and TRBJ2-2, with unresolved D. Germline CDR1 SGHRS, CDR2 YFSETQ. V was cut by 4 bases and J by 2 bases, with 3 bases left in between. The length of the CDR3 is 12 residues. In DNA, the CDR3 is TGCGCCAGCAGCGTAAACACCGGGGAGCTGTTTTTT. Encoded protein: CASSVNTGELFF.

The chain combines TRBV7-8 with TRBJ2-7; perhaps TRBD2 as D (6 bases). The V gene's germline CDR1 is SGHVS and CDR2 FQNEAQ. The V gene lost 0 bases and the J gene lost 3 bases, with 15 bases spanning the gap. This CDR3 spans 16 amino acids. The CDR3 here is CASSLASGVRSYEQYF. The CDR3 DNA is TGTGCCAGCAGCTTAGCCTCGGGGGTAAGAAGCTACGAGCAGTACTTC.

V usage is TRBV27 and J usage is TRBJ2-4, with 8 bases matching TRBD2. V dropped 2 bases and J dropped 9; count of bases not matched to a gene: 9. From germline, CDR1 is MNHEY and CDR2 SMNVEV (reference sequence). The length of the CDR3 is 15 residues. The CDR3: CASSLHRGGLGIQYF. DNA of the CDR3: TGTGCCAGCAGTTTACATCGGGGGGGCCTTGGCATTCAGTACTTC.

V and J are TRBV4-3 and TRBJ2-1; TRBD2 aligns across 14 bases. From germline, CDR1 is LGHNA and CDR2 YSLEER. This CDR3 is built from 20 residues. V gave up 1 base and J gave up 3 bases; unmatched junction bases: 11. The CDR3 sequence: CASSQGGPGTSGGFYNEQFF. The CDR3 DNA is TGCGCCAGCAGCCAAGGAGGCCCCGGGACTAGCGGGGGATTCTACAATGAGCAGTTCTTC.

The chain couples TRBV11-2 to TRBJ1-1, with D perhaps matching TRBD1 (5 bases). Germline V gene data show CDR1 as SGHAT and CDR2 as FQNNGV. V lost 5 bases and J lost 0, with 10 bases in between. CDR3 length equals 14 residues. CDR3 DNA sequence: TGTGCCAGCAGCGCGACAGTAATGAACACTGAAGCTTTCTTT. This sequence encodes CASSATVMNTEAFF.

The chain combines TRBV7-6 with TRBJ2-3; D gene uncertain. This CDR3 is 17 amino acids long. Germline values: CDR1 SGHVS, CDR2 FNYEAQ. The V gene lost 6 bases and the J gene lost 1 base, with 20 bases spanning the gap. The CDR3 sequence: CASSSLIPAKGTDTQYF. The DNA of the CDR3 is TGTGCCAGCAGTAGCTTAATCCCTGCCAAGGGCACAGATACGCAGTATTTT.

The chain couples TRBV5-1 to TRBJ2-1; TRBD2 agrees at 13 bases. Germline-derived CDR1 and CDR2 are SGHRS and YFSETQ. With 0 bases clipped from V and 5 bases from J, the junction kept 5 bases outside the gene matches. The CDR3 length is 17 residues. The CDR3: CASSLGTSGGQDNEQFF. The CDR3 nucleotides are TGCGCCAGCAGCTTGGGGACTAGCGGGGGCCAAGACAATGAGCAGTTCTTC. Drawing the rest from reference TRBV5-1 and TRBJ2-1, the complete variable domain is KAGVTQTPRYLIKTRGQQVTLSCSPISGHRSVSWYQQTPGQGLQFLFEYFSETQRNKGNFPGRFSGRQFSNSRSEMNVSTLELGDSALYLCASSLGTSGGQDNEQFFGPGTRLTVL.

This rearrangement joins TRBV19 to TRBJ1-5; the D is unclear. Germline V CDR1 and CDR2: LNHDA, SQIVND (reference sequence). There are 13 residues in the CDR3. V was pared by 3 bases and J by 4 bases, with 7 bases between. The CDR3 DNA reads TGTGCCAGTAGTATGGCTTTTAATCAGCCCCAGCATTTT. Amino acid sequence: CASSMAFNQPQHF.

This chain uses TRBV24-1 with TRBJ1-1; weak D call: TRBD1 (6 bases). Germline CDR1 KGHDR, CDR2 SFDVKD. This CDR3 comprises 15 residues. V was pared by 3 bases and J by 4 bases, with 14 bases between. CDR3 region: CATSDPRGGGTEAFF. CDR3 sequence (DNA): TGTGCCACCAGTGATCCAAGGGGGGGCGGCACTGAAGCTTTCTTT.